This T cell receptor (beta chain) is from a study of human T cells and chemical hapten exposure. Study summary: Chiefly women, the patients showed alopecia areata, totalis or universalis. Study-wide points: The study found that PT1 expanded TCR counts correlated positively with patch test score.

Unique molecular identifiers were affixed to discrete cDNA molecules within the library. TCRdb used MiXCR to reprocess the RACE reads, holding one entry per CDR3 protein. The table shows a few hundred thousand distinct CDR3 sequences, with under 6.5% occurring only once. The time point here: patch test 2, 6 weeks after DPC sensitization. Sample treatment: therapeutic diphenylcyclopropenone sensitization with weekly scalp DPC. This clonotype was counted between two and nine times. No antigen is known for it. The input for sequencing was whole blood, taken in connection with sensitization to the hapten diphenylcyclopropenone (DPC). The receptor comes from a woman between 18 and 29 years old with alopecia areata. Some clones in this sample may be carry-over from other donors' samples.

CDR3: CASSYAQAADIQYF. The CDR3 nucleotides read TGTGCCAGCAGCTACGCCCAGGCCGCGGACATTCAGTACTTC. The rearrangement uses TRBV7-2 and TRBJ2-4, with no clear D. Germline loops: CDR1 SGHTA, CDR2 FQGNSA. The CDR3 contains 14 residues. The V gene lost 4 bases and the J gene lost 8 bases, with 15 bases spanning the gap.